These 8 T cell receptor beta chains share one sample of origin, sequenced in a study of blood T cell repertoires in COVID-19. Clones were read by immunoSEQ multiplex PCR, and TCRdb kept only the in-frame ones, dropping some. The top ten hold around 7.9% of the sample, which has some 77,000 clones, around 85% seen once. Sequencing was carried out using peripheral blood. Every receptor here comes from a man aged 25-40 years with acute or convalescent COVID-19.

The chain links TRBV9 to TRBJ2-5; D is perhaps TRBD1 (5 bases). This CDR3 region has 15 residues. V lost 0 bases and J 1 base, leaving 10 bases between the germline ends. From germline, CDR1 is SGDLS and CDR2 YYNGEE. Written as DNA, the CDR3 is TGTGCCAGCAGCGTAGCTGGGGCGGTCCAAGAGACCCAGTACTTC. Protein: CASSVAGAVQETQYF.

As to this clone: One junction end disagrees with the germline gene, perhaps due to a read error. V and J are TRBV3-1 (or the pseudogene TRBV3-2) and TRBJ2-5, with 16 bases identical to TRBD2. The CDR3 is 15 residues long. Germline V gene sequence: CDR1 LGHDT, CDR2 YNNKEL (reference sequence). CDR3 DNA: TGTGCCAGCAGCAAAGAGGGGACTAGCGGGAGGGCCAATCACTTC. Residues: CASSKEGTSGRANHF.

This clone showed up just once. This rearrangement joins TRBV7-6 to TRBJ2-1; 9 bases align to TRBD1. Unmatched junction bases numbered 8, after V lost 5 bases and J lost 6 bases. This CDR3 spans 15 amino acids. Germline V lookup: CDR1 SGHVS, CDR2 FNYEAQ. The CDR3 DNA follows: TGTGCCAGCAGCCCACAGGGGGCGCCTCTCAATGAGCAGTTCTTC. It is translated as CASSPQGAPLNEQFF.

This chain uses TRBV19 with TRBJ2-3, with 9 bases lining up with TRBD1. The V and J ends lost 7 bases and 0 bases, in that order; junction bases with no gene match: 5. Germline V gene lookup returns CDR1 LNHDA and CDR2 SQIVND (reference sequence). The CDR3 sequence is 15 residues long. The CDR3 DNA reads TGTGCCAGTACCCCCGGACAGGGGAGCACAGATACGCAGTATTTT. It encodes CASTPGQGSTDTQYF.

The chain uses TRBV27 and TRBJ2-1, with D uncertain. Germline V CDR1 and CDR2: MNHEY, SMNVEV (reference sequence). V lost 1 base and J lost 6, with 16 bases in between. The CDR3 has 16 amino acids. CDR3 sequence (DNA): TGTGCCAGCAGTTTATTTCCAATCCATCCGGGCAATGAGCAGTTCTTC. Its translation: CASSLFPIHPGNEQFF.

This sequence joins TRBV5-1 and TRBJ2-4; 11 positions match TRBD2. The germline V gene encodes CDR1 SGHRS and CDR2 YFSETQ. With 1 base clipped from V and 10 bases from J, the junction kept 10 bases outside the gene matches. The CDR3 loop spans 16 amino acids. The CDR3 region is CASSLLTSGNGGIQYF. The CDR3 bases are TGCGCCAGCAGCTTGTTGACTAGCGGGAATGGGGGAATTCAGTACTTC.

This clone was picked up a small number of times. The genes are TRBV11-2 and TRBJ2-7, with D maybe TRBD1 (5 bases). V lost 1 base to trimming and J lost 0 bases, with 16 bases between them. Germline V CDR1 and CDR2: SGHAT, FQNNGV. The CDR3 is 17 residues long. The DNA for the CDR3 is TGTGCCAGCAGCTTAGGGTCAAGGGGCCTGAGCTCCTACGAGCAGTACTTC. It translates to CASSLGSRGLSSYEQYF.

This chain connects TRBV7-2 to TRBJ1-2; 7 bases line up with TRBD1. Looked up from germline, CDR1 is SGHTA and CDR2 is FQGNSA. The V gene end was trimmed by 5 bases and the J gene end by 2 bases; junction bases not matched to a gene: 8. The CDR3 length is 15 residues. CDR3 DNA: TGTGCCAGCAGCCCGGAGGCAGGGGGGAACTATGGCTACACCTTC. This gives the protein CASSPEAGGNYGYTF.